This TCR beta chain was documented in a study of cytomegalovirus exposure and HLA in healthy donors. Whole-study findings and limits: Being indistinguishable, some V segments were excluded, TRBV6-2 and TRBV6-3 among them.

Both 60 Vbeta primers and 13 Jbeta primers went into the PCR. Profiled with immunoSEQ multiplex PCR; TCRdb holds only in-frame clones, not every one. This table holds a few hundred thousand clones, around four fifths found once. The CDR3 consists of 16 residues. The germline CDR1 and CDR2 sequences are SGHVS and FNYEAQ. Unmatched junction bases numbered 7, after V lost 0 bases and J lost 5 bases. Concerning this clone itself: No antigen is known for it.

Specimen: PBMCs. This TCR came from a woman in her thirties or forties in good health and CMV-seropositive. The chain is built from TRBV7-6 and TRBJ2-7; 10 bases are a match to TRBD2. The CDR3 DNA sequence: TGTGCCAGCAGCTTAGCGGCGGCTAGCGGGAGCGACGAGCAGTACTTC. It encodes CASSLAAASGSDEQYF.